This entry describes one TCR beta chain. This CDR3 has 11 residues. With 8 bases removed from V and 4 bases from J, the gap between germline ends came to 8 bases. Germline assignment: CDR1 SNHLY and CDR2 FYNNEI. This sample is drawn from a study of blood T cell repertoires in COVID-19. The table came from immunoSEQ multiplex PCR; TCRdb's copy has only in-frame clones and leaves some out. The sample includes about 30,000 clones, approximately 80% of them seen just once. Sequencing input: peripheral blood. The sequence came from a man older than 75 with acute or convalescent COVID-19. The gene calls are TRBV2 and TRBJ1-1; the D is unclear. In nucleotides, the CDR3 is TGTGCCAGCGGTCGTAGCACTGAAGCTTTCTTT. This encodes CASGRSTEAFF.